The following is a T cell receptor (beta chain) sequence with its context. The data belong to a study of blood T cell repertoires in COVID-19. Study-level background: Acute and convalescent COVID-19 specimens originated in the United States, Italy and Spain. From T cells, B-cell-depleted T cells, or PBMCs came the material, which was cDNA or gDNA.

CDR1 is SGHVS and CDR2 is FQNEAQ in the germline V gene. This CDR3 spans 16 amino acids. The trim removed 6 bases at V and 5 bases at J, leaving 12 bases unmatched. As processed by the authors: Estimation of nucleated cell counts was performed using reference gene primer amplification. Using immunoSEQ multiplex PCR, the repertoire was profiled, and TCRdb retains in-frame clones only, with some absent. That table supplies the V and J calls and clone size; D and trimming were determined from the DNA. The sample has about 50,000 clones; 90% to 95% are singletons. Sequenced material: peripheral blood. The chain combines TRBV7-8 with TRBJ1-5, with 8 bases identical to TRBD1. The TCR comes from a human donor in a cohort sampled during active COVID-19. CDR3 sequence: CASRATGATSDQPQHF. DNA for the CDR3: TGTGCCAGCAGGGCGACAGGGGCGACTTCGGATCAGCCCCAGCATTTT. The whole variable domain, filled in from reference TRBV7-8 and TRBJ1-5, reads GAGVSQSPRYKVAKRGQDVALRCDPISGHVSLFWYQQALGQGPEFLTYFQNEAQLDKSGLPSDRFFAERPEGSVSTLKIQRTQQEDSAVYLCASRATGATSDQPQHFGDGTRLSIL.